This TCR beta chain was obtained from a study of cytomegalovirus exposure and HLA in healthy donors. The junction had 10 bases not matched to a gene; V was cut back by 6 bases and J by 8 bases. CDR1 is MGHRA, CDR2 YSYEKL, per germline. There are 15 residues in the CDR3. Use of 60 Vbeta and 13 Jbeta primers characterized the PCR. Libraries were prepared by immunoSEQ multiplex PCR; TCRdb keeps only in-frame clonotypes and omits some of them. The sample includes 150,000 to 200,000 clones, roughly nine tenths of them seen just once. The chain uses TRBV4-1 and TRBJ2-1; 10 positions match TRBD1. This receptor was taken from a girl in the first two years of life in good health and CMV-seronegative. Sequenced sample: PBMCs. The CDR3 bases are TGCGCCAGCAGAGCGACGGGACAGGGGTTCCATGAGCAGTTCTTC. Translating gives CASRATGQGFHEQFF.